The next 19 T cell receptor beta chains were all read from a single sample in a study of blood T cells in healthy people across ages. Together with a sample-barcoded 5' primer, a J-beta primer mix was included in a second PCR lasting about 6 to 11 cycles. TCRdb reanalysed the 5' RACE reads using MiXCR and keeps one entry per CDR3 protein. This table holds about 1.1 million distinct CDR3 sequences, about two fifths found once. The sequenced sample was blood. These receptors were taken from a man younger than 35 in good health.

The chain has TRBV20-1 and TRBJ2-7, with 8 nucleotides matching TRBD2. Per germline, CDR1 DFQATT and CDR2 SNEGSKA (reference sequence). The CDR3 totals 14 residues. V trimming: 5 bases; J trimming: 2 bases; junction bases outside the gene matches: 8. The CDR3 loop is CSAPLRAGAYEQYF. The CDR3, as DNA: TGCAGTGCTCCCCTGAGAGCGGGGGCCTACGAGCAGTACTTC.

This chain uses TRBV12-3 or TRBV12-4 with TRBJ2-5; TRBD1 might be the D (6 bases). Trimming took off 3 bases at V and 1 base at J, with 15 bases between the two ends. This CDR3 comprises 16 residues. The CDR3 sequence is CASSLWSRDTQETQYF. DNA for the CDR3: TGTGCCAGCAGTTTGTGGTCCCGGGACACCCAAGAGACCCAGTACTTC.

As for this clonotype: At one of its ends the junction is not consistent with the germline gene, which may arise from a read error. V and J are TRBV7-2 and TRBJ1-2, with D possibly being TRBD1 (6 bases). The CDR3 sequence is 13 residues long. CDR1 and CDR2 (germline): SGHTA, FQGNSA. The CDR3 DNA is TGTGCCAGCAGCTTAGCTGGGGGCGATGGCTACTCCTTC. Protein: CASSLAGGDGYSF. Full variable domain (rest looked up from reference TRBV7-2 and TRBJ1-2): GAGVSQSPSNKVTEKGKDVELRCDPISGHTALYWYRQSLGQGLEFLIYFQGNSAPDKSGLPSDRFSAERTGGSVSTLTIQRTQQEDSAVYLCASSLAGGDGYSFGSGTRLTVV.

The J gene is TRBJ1-2, the V gene TRBV20-1; possibly TRBD1 for D (5 bases). Per germline, CDR1 DFQATT and CDR2 SNEGSKA (reference sequence). This CDR3 region has 16 residues. Trimming left V 1 base short and J 4 bases short, with 19 bases between. This CDR3 is CSARVFKEGSSYGYTF. CDR3 coding DNA: TGCAGTGCTAGAGTCTTTAAGGAGGGGTCAAGCTATGGCTACACCTTC.

This clonotype occurred a few times. The CDR3 protein is CASSLEVFGANVLTF. In nucleotides, the CDR3 is TGTGCCAGCAGCTTAGAGGTATTCGGGGCCAACGTCCTGACTTTC. The V gene is TRBV7-2, the J gene TRBJ2-6, with no clear D. Deletions cut 1 base from V and 4 bases from J, with 8 bases between. Per germline, CDR1 SGHTA and CDR2 FQGNSA. The CDR3 is 15 amino acids. Together with reference TRBV7-2 and TRBJ2-6, the CDR3 gives the full variable domain: GAGVSQSPSNKVTEKGKDVELRCDPISGHTALYWYRQSLGQGLEFLIYFQGNSAPDKSGLPSDRFSAERTGGSVSTLTIQRTQQEDSAVYLCASSLEVFGANVLTFGAGSRLTVL.

This clonotype has just a few counts. The J gene is TRBJ1-5, the V gene TRBV20-1; TRBD1 matches at 9 bases. Germline V gene sequence: CDR1 DFQATT, CDR2 SNEGSKA (reference sequence). This CDR3 comprises 17 residues. The trim removed 4 bases at V and 0 bases at J, leaving 10 bases unmatched. CDR3 sequence (DNA): TGCAGTGCTACATCCACCGGACAGGGGTATAGCAATCAGCCCCAGCATTTT. This codes for CSATSTGQGYSNQPQHF.

The chain recombines TRBV27 with TRBJ2-5, with D possibly TRBD2 on 6 matching bases. V was clipped by 6 bases and J by 4 bases, with 15 bases between them. This CDR3 has 14 residues. Germline values: CDR1 MNHEY, CDR2 SMNVEV (reference sequence). The CDR3 loop is CASRPRLVRETQYF. The CDR3 nucleotides are TGTGCCAGCAGGCCCCGACTAGTGCGAGAGACCCAGTACTTC.

The chain couples TRBV9 to TRBJ1-1; 7 bases match TRBD1. After removal of 3 bases from V and 0 bases from J, the junction contained 5 bases not matched to a gene. The CDR3 runs to 15 residues. CDR1 and CDR2 from the germline V gene are SGDLS and YYNGEE. The CDR3 loop reads CASSGGTVMNTEAFF. In DNA form, the CDR3 reads TGTGCCAGCAGCGGAGGGACAGTTATGAACACTGAAGCTTTCTTT.

To note about this clonotype: This may arise from a read error, as a much more abundant clone is one base away. The chain joins TRBV7-2 to TRBJ2-3, with 7 bases aligning to TRBD2. This CDR3 region has 15 residues. Germline lookup yields CDR1 SGHTA and CDR2 FQGNSA. V lost 0 bases to trimming and J lost 5 bases; unmatched junction nucleotides: 5. The CDR3 loop reads CASSLASGYIDTQYF. For the CDR3, the DNA is TGTGCCAGCAGCTTAGCTAGCGGGTACATAGATACGCAGTATTTT.

About this clonotype itself: Sequence at one end of the junction differs from germline and may be a read error. The chain combines TRBV30 with TRBJ2-5; a possible D gene is TRBD1 (5 bases). Germline CDR1 reads GTSNPN; CDR2 reads SVGIG (reference sequence). There are 13 residues in the CDR3. CDR3 DNA sequence: TGTGTCTGGAGAGCCAAAGGGGTTGACCCACAGTACTTC. It translates to CVWRAKGVDPQYF.

CDR3 residues: CASSQDSGDQPQHF. CDR3 nucleotide sequence: TGTGCCAGCAGCCAAGATTCCGGGGATCAGCCCCAGCATTTT. The chain joins TRBV3-1 to TRBJ1-5; D gene unclear. Trimming removed 0 bases from V and 5 bases from J, with 8 bases in between. This CDR3 is 14 amino acids long. Germline V CDR1 and CDR2: LGHDT, YNNKEL (reference sequence).

V usage is TRBV20-1 and J usage is TRBJ2-7; D gene ambiguous. Per the germline V gene, CDR1 is DFQATT and CDR2 is SNEGSKA (reference sequence). V was trimmed by 0 bases and J by 2 bases, leaving 8 bases between them. This CDR3 comprises 13 residues. DNA of the CDR3: TGCAGTGCTAGAGAGCAGAACCCCTACGAGCAGTACTTC. Amino acid sequence: CSAREQNPYEQYF.

Note on this clonotype: This sequence may be a read error, since a much larger clone differs from it by one base. This chain connects TRBV2 to TRBJ2-7; D unresolved. The V end lost 6 bases, the J end lost 3 bases, and 12 bases lay between the germline ends. This CDR3 has 13 residues. Germline assignment: CDR1 SNHLY and CDR2 FYNNEI. In DNA form, the CDR3 reads TGTGCCAGCAGGCCACCAATCCACTACGAGCAGTACTTC. Amino acids: CASRPPIHYEQYF. The full variable domain, in which reference TRBV2 and TRBJ2-7 provide the parts outside the CDR3, is EPEVTQTPSHQVTQMGQEVILRCVPISNHLYFYWYRQILGQKVEFLVSFYNNEISEKSEIFDDQFSVERPDGSNFTLKIRSTKLEDSAMYFCASRPPIHYEQYFGPGTRLTVT.

The chain uses TRBV5-1 and TRBJ1-2; 7 nucleotides match TRBD1. CDR1 SGHRS and CDR2 YFSETQ come from the germline V gene. J was trimmed by 3 bases and V by 2 bases; bases with no gene match: 4. This CDR3 spans 14 amino acids. This CDR3 reads CASSFADRDYGYTF. The CDR3 nucleotides read TGCGCCAGCAGCTTCGCCGACAGGGACTATGGCTACACCTTC.

This clonotype was seen only a few times. The J gene is TRBJ1-1, the V gene TRBV27; perhaps TRBD1 as D (6 bases). This CDR3 is 12 amino acids long. V was cut by 7 bases and J by 2 bases, with 8 bases left in between. CDR1 MNHEY and CDR2 SMNVEV come from the germline V gene (reference sequence). Here the CDR3 DNA reads TGTGCCAGCAAGGGGGTAAACACTGAAGCTTTCTTT. This codes for CASKGVNTEAFF.

This clonotype showed up many times. The rearrangement uses TRBV4-1 and TRBJ2-1; 8 bases fit TRBD2. Unmatched junction bases numbered 7, after V lost 6 bases and J lost 0 bases. Germline CDR1 MGHRA, CDR2 YSYEKL. The CDR3 sequence is 16 residues long. CDR3 sequence: CASSSSGGSSYNEQFF. CDR3 sequence (DNA): TGCGCCAGCAGTTCAAGCGGGGGAAGCTCCTACAATGAGCAGTTCTTC.

The chain carries TRBV9 and TRBJ1-3, with 7 nucleotides matching TRBD1. CDR3 length: 15 residues. Germline-derived CDR1 and CDR2 are SGDLS and YYNGEE. V lost 2 bases, J lost 0 bases, and 2 bases stayed unmatched. As DNA, the CDR3 is TGTGCCAGCAGCGTTTCAGGGGGCTCTGGAAACACCATATATTTT. It codes for CASSVSGGSGNTIYF.

V gene TRBV6-2 or TRBV6-3 combines with J gene TRBJ2-4, with D maybe TRBD1 (5 bases). This CDR3 is 16 amino acids long. Trimming took 6 bases from V and 2 from J, leaving 17 bases between them. Germline CDR1 and CDR2: MNHEY and SVGEGT. CDR3 nucleotide sequence: TGTGCCAGCAGGTTAACAGGTAGCATTACCAAAAACATTCAGTACTTC. It translates to CASRLTGSITKNIQYF.

J is TRBJ1-2 and V is TRBV4-1; tentative D call: TRBD1 (5 bases). The CDR3 has 13 residues. Looked up from germline, CDR1 is MGHRA and CDR2 is YSYEKL. V was shortened by 4 bases and J by 8 bases, with 14 bases between the two germline ends. The CDR3 spells CASSPSIGDGYTF. The CDR3 region has the DNA TGCGCCAGCAGCCCCTCAATAGGGGACGGCTACACCTTC.